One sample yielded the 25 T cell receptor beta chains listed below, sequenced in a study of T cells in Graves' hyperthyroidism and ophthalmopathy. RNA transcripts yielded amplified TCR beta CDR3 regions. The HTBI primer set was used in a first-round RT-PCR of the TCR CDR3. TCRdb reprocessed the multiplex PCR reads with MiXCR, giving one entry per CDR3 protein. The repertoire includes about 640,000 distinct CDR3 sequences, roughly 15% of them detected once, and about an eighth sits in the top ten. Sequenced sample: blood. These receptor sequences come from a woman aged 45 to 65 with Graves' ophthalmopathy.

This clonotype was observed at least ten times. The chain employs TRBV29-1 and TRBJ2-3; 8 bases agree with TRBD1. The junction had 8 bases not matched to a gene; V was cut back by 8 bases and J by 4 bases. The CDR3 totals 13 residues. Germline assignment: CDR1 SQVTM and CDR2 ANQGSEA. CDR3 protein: CSSGQGVSDTQYF. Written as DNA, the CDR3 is TGCAGCTCCGGACAGGGTGTATCAGATACGCAGTATTTT.

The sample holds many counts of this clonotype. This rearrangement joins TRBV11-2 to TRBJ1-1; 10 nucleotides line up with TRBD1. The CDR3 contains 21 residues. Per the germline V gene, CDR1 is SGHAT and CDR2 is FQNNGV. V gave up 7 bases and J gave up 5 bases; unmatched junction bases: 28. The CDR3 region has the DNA TGTGCCAGCATCGGACAGGGGGACACTCTAGTACCTACAGCTATTGGGACTGAAGCTTTCTTT. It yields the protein CASIGQGDTLVPTAIGTEAFF.

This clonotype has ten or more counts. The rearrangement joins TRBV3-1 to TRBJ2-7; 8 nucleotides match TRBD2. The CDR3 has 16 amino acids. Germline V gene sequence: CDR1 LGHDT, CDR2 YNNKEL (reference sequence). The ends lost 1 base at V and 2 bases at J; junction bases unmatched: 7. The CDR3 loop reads CASSQVQREITYEQYF. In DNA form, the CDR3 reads TGTGCCAGCAGCCAAGTCCAGCGGGAGATCACCTACGAGCAGTACTTC.

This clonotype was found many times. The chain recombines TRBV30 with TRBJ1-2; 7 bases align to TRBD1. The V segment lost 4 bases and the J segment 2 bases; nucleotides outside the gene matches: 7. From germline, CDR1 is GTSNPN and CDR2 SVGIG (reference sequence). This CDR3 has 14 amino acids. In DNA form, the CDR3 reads TGTGCCTGGACCTCGGGACAGCCAAACTATGGCTACACCTTC. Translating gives CAWTSGQPNYGYTF.

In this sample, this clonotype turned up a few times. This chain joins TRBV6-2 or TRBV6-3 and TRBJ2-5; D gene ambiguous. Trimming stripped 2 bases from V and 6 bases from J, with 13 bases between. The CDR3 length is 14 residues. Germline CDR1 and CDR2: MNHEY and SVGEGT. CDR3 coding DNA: TGTGCCAGCAGTTACACTTCGACACCCCAGACCCAGTACTTC. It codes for CASSYTSTPQTQYF.

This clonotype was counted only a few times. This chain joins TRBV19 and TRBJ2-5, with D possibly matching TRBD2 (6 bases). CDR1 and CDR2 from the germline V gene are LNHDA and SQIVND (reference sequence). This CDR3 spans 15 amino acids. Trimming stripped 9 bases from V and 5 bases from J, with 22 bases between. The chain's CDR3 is CASTPTRSMRETQYF. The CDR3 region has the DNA TGTGCCAGCACCCCGACTAGGTCCATGCGGGAGACCCAGTACTTC.

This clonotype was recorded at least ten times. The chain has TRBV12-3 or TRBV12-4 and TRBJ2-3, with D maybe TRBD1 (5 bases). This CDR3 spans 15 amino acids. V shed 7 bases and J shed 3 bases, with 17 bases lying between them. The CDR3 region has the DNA TGTGCCAGCAAGATCAGGGAAAGTAGAACAGATACGCAGTATTTT. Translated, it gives CASKIRESRTDTQYF.

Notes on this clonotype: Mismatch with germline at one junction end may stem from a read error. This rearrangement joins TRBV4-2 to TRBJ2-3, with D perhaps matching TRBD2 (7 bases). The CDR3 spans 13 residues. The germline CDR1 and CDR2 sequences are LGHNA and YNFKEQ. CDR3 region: CATYHAGADMQYF. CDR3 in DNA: TGTGCCACCTACCACGCGGGGGCAGATATGCAGTATTTT.

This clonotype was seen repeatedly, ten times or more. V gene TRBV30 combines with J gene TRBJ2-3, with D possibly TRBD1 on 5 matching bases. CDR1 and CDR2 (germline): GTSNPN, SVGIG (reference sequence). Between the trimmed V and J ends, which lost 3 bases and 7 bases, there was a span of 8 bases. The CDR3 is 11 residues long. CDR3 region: CAWRQEYTQYF. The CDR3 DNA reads TGTGCCTGGAGACAGGAATATACGCAGTATTTT.

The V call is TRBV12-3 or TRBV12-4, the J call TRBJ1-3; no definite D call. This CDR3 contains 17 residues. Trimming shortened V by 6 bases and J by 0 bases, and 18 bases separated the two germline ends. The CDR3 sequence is CASSPTREGSSGNTIYF. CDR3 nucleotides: TGTGCCAGCAGCCCCACCCGGGAAGGTAGCTCTGGAAACACCATATATTTT.

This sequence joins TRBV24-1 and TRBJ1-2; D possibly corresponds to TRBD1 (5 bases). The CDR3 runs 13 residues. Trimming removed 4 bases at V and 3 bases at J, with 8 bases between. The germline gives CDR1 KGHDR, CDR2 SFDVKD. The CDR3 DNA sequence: TGTGCCACCAGTGAGACCAGGGACTATGGCTACACCTTC. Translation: CATSETRDYGYTF.

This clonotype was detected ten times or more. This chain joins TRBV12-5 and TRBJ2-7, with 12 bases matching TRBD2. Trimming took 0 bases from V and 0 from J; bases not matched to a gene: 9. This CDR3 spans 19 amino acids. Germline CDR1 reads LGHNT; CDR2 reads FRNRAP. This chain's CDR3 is CASGLVRGLAGTSSYEQYF. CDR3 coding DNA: TGTGCTAGTGGTTTGGTACGGGGACTAGCGGGCACAAGCTCCTACGAGCAGTACTTC.

The CDR3 here is CASSTRGRELNEQFF. The CDR3 coding sequence is TGTGCCAGCAGTACCCGGGGACGGGAGCTTAATGAGCAGTTCTTC. The V and J genes are TRBV6-1 and TRBJ2-1; possibly TRBD2 for D (6 bases). Germline V gene lookup returns CDR1 MNHNS and CDR2 SASEGT. V was cut by 5 bases and J by 7 bases, with 18 bases left in between. This CDR3 has 15 residues.

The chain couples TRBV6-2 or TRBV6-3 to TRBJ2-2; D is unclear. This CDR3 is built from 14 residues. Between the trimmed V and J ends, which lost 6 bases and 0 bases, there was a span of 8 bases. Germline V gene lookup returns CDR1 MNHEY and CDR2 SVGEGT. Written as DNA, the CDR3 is TGTGCCAGCAGACGGCCTGCGAACACCGGGGAGCTGTTTTTT. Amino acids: CASRRPANTGELFF.

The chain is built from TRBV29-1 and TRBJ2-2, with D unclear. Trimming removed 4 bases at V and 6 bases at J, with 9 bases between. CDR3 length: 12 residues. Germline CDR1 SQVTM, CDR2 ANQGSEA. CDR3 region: CSVVVDAGELFF. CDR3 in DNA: TGCAGCGTTGTGGTAGACGCCGGGGAGCTGTTTTTT.

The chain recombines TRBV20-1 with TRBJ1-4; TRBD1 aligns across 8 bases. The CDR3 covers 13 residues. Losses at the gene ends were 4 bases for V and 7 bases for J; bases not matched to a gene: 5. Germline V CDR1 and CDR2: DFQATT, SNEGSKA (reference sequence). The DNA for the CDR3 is TGCAGTGCTACCGACAGGGGAATTGAAAAACTGTTTTTT. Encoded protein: CSATDRGIEKLFF.

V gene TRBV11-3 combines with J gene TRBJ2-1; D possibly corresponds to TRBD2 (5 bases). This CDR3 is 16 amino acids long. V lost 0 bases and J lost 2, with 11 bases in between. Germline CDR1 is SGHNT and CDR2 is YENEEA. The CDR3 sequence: CASSLDPGRAYNEQFF. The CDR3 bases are TGTGCCAGCAGCTTAGACCCGGGAAGGGCCTACAATGAGCAGTTCTTC. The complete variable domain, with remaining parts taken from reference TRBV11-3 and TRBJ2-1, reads EAGVVQSPRYKIIEKKQPVAFWCNPISGHNTLYWYLQNLGQGPELLIRYENEEAVDDSQLPKDRFSAERLKGVDSTLKIQPAELGDSAVYLCASSLDPGRAYNEQFFGPGTRLTVL.

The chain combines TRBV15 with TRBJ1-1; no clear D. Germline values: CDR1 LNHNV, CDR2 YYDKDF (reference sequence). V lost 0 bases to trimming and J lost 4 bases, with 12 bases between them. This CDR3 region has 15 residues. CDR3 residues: CATSREEGGITEAFF. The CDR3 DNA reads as TGTGCCACCAGCAGAGAAGAGGGTGGGATCACTGAAGCTTTCTTT.

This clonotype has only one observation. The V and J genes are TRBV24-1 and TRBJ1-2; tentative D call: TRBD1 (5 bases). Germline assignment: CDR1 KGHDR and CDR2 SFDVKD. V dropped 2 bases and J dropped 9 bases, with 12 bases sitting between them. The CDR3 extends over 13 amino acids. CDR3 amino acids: CATSDWDGRSYTF. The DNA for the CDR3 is TGTGCCACCAGTGATTGGGACGGCCGGAGCTACACCTTC.

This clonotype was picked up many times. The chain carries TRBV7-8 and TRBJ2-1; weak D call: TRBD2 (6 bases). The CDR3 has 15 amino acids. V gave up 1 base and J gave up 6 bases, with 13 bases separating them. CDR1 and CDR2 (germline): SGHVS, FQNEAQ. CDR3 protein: CASSLGGITANEQFF. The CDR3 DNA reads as TGTGCCAGCAGCTTAGGCGGGATTACCGCCAATGAGCAGTTCTTC.

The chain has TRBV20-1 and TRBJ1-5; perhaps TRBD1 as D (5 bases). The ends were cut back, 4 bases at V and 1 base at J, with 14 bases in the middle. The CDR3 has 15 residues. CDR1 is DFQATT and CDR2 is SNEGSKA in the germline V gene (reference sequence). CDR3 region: CSATGGAASNQPQHF. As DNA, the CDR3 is TGCAGTGCTACAGGCGGGGCGGCAAGCAATCAGCCCCAGCATTTT.

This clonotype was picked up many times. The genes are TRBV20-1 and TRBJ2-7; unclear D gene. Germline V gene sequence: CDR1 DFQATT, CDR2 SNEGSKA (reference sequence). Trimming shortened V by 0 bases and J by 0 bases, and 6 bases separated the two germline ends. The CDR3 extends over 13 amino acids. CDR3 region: CSARDPDSYEQYF. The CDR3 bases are TGCAGTGCTAGAGATCCTGACTCCTACGAGCAGTACTTC.

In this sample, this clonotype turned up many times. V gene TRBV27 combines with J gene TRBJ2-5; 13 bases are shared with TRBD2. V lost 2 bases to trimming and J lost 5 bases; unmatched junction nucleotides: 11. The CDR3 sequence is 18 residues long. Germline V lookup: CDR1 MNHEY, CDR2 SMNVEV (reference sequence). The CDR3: CASSLSRTSGSGHETQYF. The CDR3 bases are TGTGCCAGCAGTTTAAGTAGGACTAGCGGGAGCGGCCACGAGACCCAGTACTTC.

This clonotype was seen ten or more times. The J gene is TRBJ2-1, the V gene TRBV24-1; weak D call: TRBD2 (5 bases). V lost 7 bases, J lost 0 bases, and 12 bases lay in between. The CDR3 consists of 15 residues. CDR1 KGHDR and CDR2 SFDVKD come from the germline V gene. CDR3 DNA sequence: TGTGCCACCAGGGACGGGATGAGCTCCTACAATGAGCAGTTCTTC. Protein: CATRDGMSSYNEQFF.

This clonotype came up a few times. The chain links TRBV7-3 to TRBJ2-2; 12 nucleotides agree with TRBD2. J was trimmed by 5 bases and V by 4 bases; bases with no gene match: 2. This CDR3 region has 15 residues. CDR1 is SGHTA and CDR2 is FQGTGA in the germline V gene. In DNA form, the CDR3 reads TGTGCCAGCAGCTGGACTAGCGGGACTACCGGGGAGCTGTTTTTT. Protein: CASSWTSGTTGELFF. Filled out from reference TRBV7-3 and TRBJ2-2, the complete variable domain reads GAGVSQTPSNKVTEKGKYVELRCDPISGHTALYWYRQSLGQGPEFLIYFQGTGAADDSGLPNDRFFAVRPEGSVSTLKIQRTERGDSAVYLCASSWTSGTTGELFFGEGSRLTVL.